This T cell receptor beta chain derives from a study of OX40 agonist ivuxolimab in advanced cancers. Measured with immunoSEQ multiplex PCR; TCRdb has only the in-frame clones, and not every one. The data hold more than 65,000 clones, with 92% observed a single time. Germline V gene lookup returns CDR1 SGHVS and CDR2 FQNEAQ. CDR3 length equals 16 residues. Losses at the gene ends were 5 bases for V and 5 bases for J; bases not matched to a gene: 10. This specimen was CD4+ or CD8+ T cells sorted from blood, taken in a trial of the OX40 agonist ivuxolimab. The sequence derives from an adult with an advanced solid tumor such as melanoma, head and neck, liver or kidney cancer. This chain links TRBV7-8 with TRBJ2-1; 9 bases agree with TRBD2. The DNA of the CDR3 is TGTGCCAGCAGCCTACCGGCGGGGGGGGCCCACAATGAGCAGTTCTTC. It specifies CASSLPAGGAHNEQFF.